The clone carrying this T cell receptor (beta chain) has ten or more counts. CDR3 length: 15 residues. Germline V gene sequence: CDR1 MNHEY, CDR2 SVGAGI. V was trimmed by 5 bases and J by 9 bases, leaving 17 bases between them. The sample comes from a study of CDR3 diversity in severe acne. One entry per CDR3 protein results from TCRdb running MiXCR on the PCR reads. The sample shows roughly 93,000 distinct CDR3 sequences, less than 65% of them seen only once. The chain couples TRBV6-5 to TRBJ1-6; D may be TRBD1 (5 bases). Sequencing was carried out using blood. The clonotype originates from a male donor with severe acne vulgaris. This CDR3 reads CASSLTRGKGSPLHF. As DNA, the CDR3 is TGTGCCAGCAGTCTGACACGGGGGAAGGGTTCACCCCTCCACTTT.